This paragraph reports one T cell receptor (beta chain). Its antigen is as yet unknown. This specimen belongs to a study of shared clonotypes between healthy human individuals. General study points: Rarefaction indicated that sorted-subset sequencing remained incomplete although depth was large. The sharing of 4.5% to 5.5% of naive CD4 clonotypes was seen across a handful of donors.

This CDR3 is 16 amino acids long. Germline CDR1 LNHNV, CDR2 YYDKDF (reference sequence). V was shortened by 0 bases and J by 0 bases, with 8 bases between the two germline ends. The investigators split CD4+ cells into a CD45RA+ naive subset and a CD45RA-negative memory subset. Produced via immunoSEQ multiplex PCR; TCRdb's table is partial and in-frame only. The sample contains roughly 1,000,000 clones, about 80% of which appear only once. The sequenced sample consisted of memory CD4+ T cells from PBMCs. Subset denoted: CD45RA-negative fraction. V usage is TRBV15 and J usage is TRBJ1-4; no reliable D call. This clonotype was sampled from a man aged 18 to 35 in good health. Some clones in this sample may be carry-over from other donors' samples. CDR3 loop: CATSRDPWATNEKLFF. Here the CDR3 DNA reads TGTGCCACCAGCAGAGATCCTTGGGCAACTAATGAAAAACTGTTTTTT.